A single sample gave rise to the 15 T cell receptor beta chains below, sequenced in a study of blood T cell repertoires in COVID-19. Produced via immunoSEQ multiplex PCR; TCRdb's table is partial and in-frame only. The sample lists some 360,000 clones, approximately 89% occurring once. Sequencing was done on a sample of peripheral blood. The receptors were gathered from a woman between 55 and 75 years old with COVID-19, enrolled during active disease.

V is TRBV15 and J is TRBJ1-1; D uncertain. Germline lookup yields CDR1 LNHNV and CDR2 YYDKDF (reference sequence). Trimming removed 0 bases at V and 5 bases at J, with 19 bases between. The CDR3 loop spans 17 amino acids. In DNA, the CDR3 is TGTGCCACCAGCAGAGATCGCAGGCCAGGCGCGCGTACTGAAGCTTTCTTT. Translating it yields CATSRDRRPGARTEAFF.

The chain uses TRBV7-2 and TRBJ2-2, with D maybe TRBD1 (5 bases). CDR3 length: 14 amino acids. Between the trimmed V and J ends, which lost 2 bases and 3 bases, there was a span of 7 bases. Germline lookup yields CDR1 SGHTA and CDR2 FQGNSA. For the CDR3, the DNA is TGTGCCAGCAGCTTATCCAGGGACACCGGGGAGCTGTTTTTT. Residues: CASSLSRDTGELFF.

The chain recombines TRBV10-3 with TRBJ1-1; D possibly corresponds to TRBD1 (6 bases). CDR1 and CDR2 from the germline V gene are ENHRY and SYGVKD. The CDR3 has 13 residues. V lost 5 bases and J lost 2, with 9 bases in between. Here the CDR3 reads CAISRQDNTEAFF. For the CDR3, the DNA is TGTGCCATCAGTCGACAGGATAACACTGAAGCTTTCTTT.

The count of this clone is one. V is TRBV27 and J is TRBJ2-7; TRBD2 is a possible D gene (6 bases). Trimming pared 5 bases from V and 0 bases from J, leaving 14 bases between. CDR3 size: 15 residues. Germline V lookup: CDR1 MNHEY, CDR2 SMNVEV (reference sequence). CDR3 loop: CASSLVGGSSYEQYF. The DNA for the CDR3 is TGTGCCAGCAGTCTAGTGGGGGGTAGCTCCTACGAGCAGTACTTC.

This chain joins TRBV6-4 and TRBJ1-1, with 9 bases identical to TRBD1. Germline CDR1 and CDR2: MRHNA and SNTAGT. V dropped 5 bases and J dropped 3; count of bases not matched to a gene: 7. The CDR3 is 15 residues long. The CDR3 loop is CASSPRDRVDTEAFF. As DNA, the CDR3 is TGTGCCAGCAGTCCACGGGACAGGGTGGACACTGAAGCTTTCTTT.

The chain is built from TRBV6-5 and TRBJ1-5; 8 bases are a match to TRBD1. The trim removed 6 bases at V and 2 bases at J, leaving 6 bases unmatched. The CDR3 sequence is 15 residues long. CDR1 and CDR2 (germline): MNHEY, SVGAGI. The CDR3 is CASRPRGQGNQPQHF. CDR3 nucleotide sequence: TGTGCCAGCAGACCCAGGGGGCAGGGCAATCAGCCCCAGCATTTT.

The chain has TRBV10-1 and TRBJ2-4; tentatively, D is TRBD2 (6 bases). The germline CDR1 and CDR2 sequences are WNHNN and SYGVQD (reference sequence). The CDR3 runs 14 residues. Trimming removed 3 bases from V and 8 bases from J, with 14 bases in between. CDR3 bases: TGCGCCAGCAGTGACCGGGCAGGCGGGGACATTCAGTACTTC. This codes for CASSDRAGGDIQYF.

This clone was observed once. V usage is TRBV6-5 and J usage is TRBJ1-5; maybe TRBD1 (6 bases). Germline CDR1 and CDR2: MNHEY and SVGAGI. The CDR3 consists of 11 residues. Deletions cut 6 bases from V and 14 bases from J, with 14 bases between. The chain's CDR3 is CASSHSAGEHF. The CDR3 coding sequence is TGTGCCAGCAGCCACAGCGCAGGGGAGCATTTT.

The J gene is TRBJ2-1, the V gene TRBV7-3, with 13 nucleotides matching TRBD2. Germline assignment: CDR1 SGHTA and CDR2 FQGTGA. The CDR3 is 20 amino acids. J gave up 0 bases and V 3 bases, and 11 bases lay outside the gene matches. CDR3 coding DNA: TGTGCCAGCAGCTTGGCCTCCCTACTAGCGGGGGGGAGCTCCTACAATGAGCAGTTCTTC. Amino acids: CASSLASLLAGGSSYNEQFF.

The V and J genes are TRBV5-4 and TRBJ2-5, with D possibly TRBD2 on 6 matching bases. Germline CDR1 SGHNT, CDR2 YYREEE (reference sequence). V was trimmed by 0 bases and J by 11 bases, leaving 11 bases between them. This CDR3 has 12 amino acids. CDR3 sequence reads: CASSLGPGLQYF. The CDR3 bases are TGTGCCAGCAGCTTGGGACCGGGACTTCAGTACTTC.

This sequence joins TRBV7-7 and TRBJ2-3; 9 bases agree with TRBD1. J lost 2 bases, V lost 1 base, and 1 base had no gene match. Germline values: CDR1 SSHAT, CDR2 FNYEAQ (reference sequence). The CDR3 has 15 amino acids. The CDR3 DNA reads TGTGCCAGCAGCTTAGGACAGGGGGTCACAGATACGCAGTATTTT. Its translation: CASSLGQGVTDTQYF.

CDR3 in amino acids: CASSVEQDYNSPLHF. The CDR3 nucleotides are TGTGCCAGCAGCGTAGAACAGGACTATAATTCACCCCTCCACTTT. The chain links TRBV9 to TRBJ1-6; D possibly corresponds to TRBD1 (5 bases). CDR3 size: 15 residues. The germline V gene encodes CDR1 SGDLS and CDR2 YYNGEE. Trimming pared 0 bases from V and 3 bases from J, leaving 7 bases between.

J is TRBJ2-3 and V is TRBV5-1; 7 positions agree with TRBD1. The V and J ends lost 5 bases and 0 bases, in that order; junction bases with no gene match: 9. The V gene's germline CDR1 is SGHRS and CDR2 YFSETQ. This CDR3 spans 16 amino acids. The CDR3 loop reads CASSRQTGQSTDTQYF. The CDR3 DNA reads TGCGCCAGCAGTCGTCAGACAGGGCAAAGCACAGATACGCAGTATTTT. Based on the CDR3 plus reference TRBV5-1 and TRBJ2-3, the full variable domain is KAGVTQTPRYLIKTRGQQVTLSCSPISGHRSVSWYQQTPGQGLQFLFEYFSETQRNKGNFPGRFSGRQFSNSRSEMNVSTLELGDSALYLCASSRQTGQSTDTQYFGPGTRLTVL.

This sequence joins TRBV2 and TRBJ2-3; possibly TRBD1 for D (6 bases). Germline V gene data show CDR1 as SNHLY and CDR2 as FYNNEI. The CDR3 sequence is 14 residues long. V dropped 4 bases and J dropped 5 bases, with 13 bases sitting between them. For the CDR3, the DNA is TGTGCCAGCAGTGTACCACAGGGCCGAGATACGCAGTATTTT. Its protein is CASSVPQGRDTQYF. Filled out from reference TRBV2 and TRBJ2-3, the complete variable domain reads EPEVTQTPSHQVTQMGQEVILRCVPISNHLYFYWYRQILGQKVEFLVSFYNNEISEKSEIFDDQFSVERPDGSNFTLKIRSTKLEDSAMYFCASSVPQGRDTQYFGPGTRLTVL.

The rearrangement uses TRBV7-3 and TRBJ2-5; 7 bases are a match to TRBD1. The V gene end was trimmed by 5 bases and the J gene end by 2 bases; junction bases not matched to a gene: 5. CDR1 and CDR2 (germline): SGHTA, FQGTGA. The CDR3 runs to 14 residues. Here the CDR3 DNA reads TGTGCCAGCAGCCCGGACAGGAGGCAAGAGACCCAGTACTTC. It specifies CASSPDRRQETQYF.